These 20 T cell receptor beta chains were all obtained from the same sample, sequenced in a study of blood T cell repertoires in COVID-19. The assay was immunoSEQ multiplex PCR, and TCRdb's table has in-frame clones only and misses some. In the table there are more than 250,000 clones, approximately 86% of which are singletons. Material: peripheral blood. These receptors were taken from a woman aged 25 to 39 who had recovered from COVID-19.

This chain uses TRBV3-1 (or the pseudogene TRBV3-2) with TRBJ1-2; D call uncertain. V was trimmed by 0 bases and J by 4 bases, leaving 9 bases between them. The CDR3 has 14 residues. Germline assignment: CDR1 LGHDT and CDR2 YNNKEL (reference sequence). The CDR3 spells CASSQDTQSYGYTF. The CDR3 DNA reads TGTGCCAGCAGCCAAGACACTCAAAGCTATGGCTACACCTTC.

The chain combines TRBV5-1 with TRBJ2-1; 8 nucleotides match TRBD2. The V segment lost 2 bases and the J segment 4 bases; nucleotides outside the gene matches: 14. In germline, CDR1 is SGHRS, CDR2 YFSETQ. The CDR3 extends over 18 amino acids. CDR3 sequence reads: CASSLTPFGSGEYNEQFF. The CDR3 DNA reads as TGCGCCAGCAGCTTAACCCCCTTTGGTAGCGGGGAATACAATGAGCAGTTCTTC. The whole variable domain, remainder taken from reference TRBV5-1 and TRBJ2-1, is KAGVTQTPRYLIKTRGQQVTLSCSPISGHRSVSWYQQTPGQGLQFLFEYFSETQRNKGNFPGRFSGRQFSNSRSEMNVSTLELGDSALYLCASSLTPFGSGEYNEQFFGPGTRLTVL.

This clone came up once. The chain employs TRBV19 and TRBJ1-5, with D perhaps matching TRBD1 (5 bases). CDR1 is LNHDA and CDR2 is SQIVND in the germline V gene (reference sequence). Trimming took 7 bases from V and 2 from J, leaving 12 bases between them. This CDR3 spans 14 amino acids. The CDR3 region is CASNPLRGNQPQHF. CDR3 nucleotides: TGTGCCAGTAACCCCCTCAGGGGCAATCAGCCCCAGCATTTT.

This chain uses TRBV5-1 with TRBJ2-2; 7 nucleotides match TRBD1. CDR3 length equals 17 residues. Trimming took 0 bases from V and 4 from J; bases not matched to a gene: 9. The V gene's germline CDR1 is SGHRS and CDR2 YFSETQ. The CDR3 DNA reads TGCGCCAGCAGCTTGGGTGCTGGCAGGGGGAGCACCGGGGAGCTGTTTTTT. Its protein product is CASSLGAGRGSTGELFF.

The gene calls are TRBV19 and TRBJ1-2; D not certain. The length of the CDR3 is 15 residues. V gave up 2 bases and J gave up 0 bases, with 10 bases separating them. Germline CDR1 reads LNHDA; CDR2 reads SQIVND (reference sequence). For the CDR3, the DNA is TGTGCCAGTAGTATATTTGCGGCAGCTAACTATGGCTACACCTTC. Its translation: CASSIFAAANYGYTF.

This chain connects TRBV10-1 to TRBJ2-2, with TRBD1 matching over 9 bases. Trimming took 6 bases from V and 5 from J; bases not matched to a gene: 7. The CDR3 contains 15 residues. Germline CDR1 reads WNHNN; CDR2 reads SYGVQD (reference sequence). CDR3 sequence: CASSFTGGRTGELFF. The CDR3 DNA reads TGCGCCAGCAGCTTCACAGGGGGCCGGACCGGGGAGCTGTTTTTT.

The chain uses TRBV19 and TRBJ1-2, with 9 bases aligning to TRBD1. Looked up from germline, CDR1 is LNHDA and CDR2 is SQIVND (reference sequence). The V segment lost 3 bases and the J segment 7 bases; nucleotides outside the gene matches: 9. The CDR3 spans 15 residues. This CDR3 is CASSMGQGGSSGYTF. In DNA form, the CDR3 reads TGTGCCAGTAGTATGGGACAGGGTGGGAGTAGTGGCTACACCTTC.

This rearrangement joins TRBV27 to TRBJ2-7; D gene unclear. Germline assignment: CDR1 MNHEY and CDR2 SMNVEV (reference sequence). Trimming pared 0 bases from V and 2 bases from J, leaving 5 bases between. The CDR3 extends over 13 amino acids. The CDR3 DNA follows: TGTGCCAGCAGTTTATCGGCTGCCTACGAGCAGTACTTC. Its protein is CASSLSAAYEQYF.

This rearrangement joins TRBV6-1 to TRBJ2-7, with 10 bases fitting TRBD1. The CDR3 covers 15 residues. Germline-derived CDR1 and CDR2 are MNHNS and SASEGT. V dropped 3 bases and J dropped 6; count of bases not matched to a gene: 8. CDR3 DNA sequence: TGTGCCAGCAGTGATCGGACAGGGGGAAGGGGCGAGCAGTACTTC. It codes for CASSDRTGGRGEQYF.

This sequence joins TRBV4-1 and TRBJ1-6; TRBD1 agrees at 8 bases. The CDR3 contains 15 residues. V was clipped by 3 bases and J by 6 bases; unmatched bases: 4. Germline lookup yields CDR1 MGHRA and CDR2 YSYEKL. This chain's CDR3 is CASSQGQEFNSPLHF. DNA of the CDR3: TGCGCCAGCAGCCAGGGACAGGAGTTTAATTCACCCCTCCACTTT.

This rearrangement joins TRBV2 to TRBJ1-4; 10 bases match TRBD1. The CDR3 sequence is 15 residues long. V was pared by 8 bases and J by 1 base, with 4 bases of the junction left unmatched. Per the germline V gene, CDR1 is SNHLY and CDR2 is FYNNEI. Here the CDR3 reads CASYRTGGTNEKLFF. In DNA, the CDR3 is TGTGCCAGCTATCGGACAGGGGGAACTAATGAAAAACTGTTTTTT.

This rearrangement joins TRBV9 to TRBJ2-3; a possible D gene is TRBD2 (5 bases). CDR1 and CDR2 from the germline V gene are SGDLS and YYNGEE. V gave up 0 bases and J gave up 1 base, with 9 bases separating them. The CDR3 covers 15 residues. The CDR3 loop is CASSVAPGGTDTQYF. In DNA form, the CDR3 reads TGTGCCAGCAGCGTAGCCCCCGGGGGCACAGATACGCAGTATTTT.

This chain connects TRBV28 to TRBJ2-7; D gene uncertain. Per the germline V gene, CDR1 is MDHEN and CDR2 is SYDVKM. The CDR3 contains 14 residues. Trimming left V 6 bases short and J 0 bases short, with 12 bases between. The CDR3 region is CASSLRTASYEQYF. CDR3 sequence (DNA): TGTGCCAGCAGCCTCCGCACAGCCTCCTACGAGCAGTACTTC.

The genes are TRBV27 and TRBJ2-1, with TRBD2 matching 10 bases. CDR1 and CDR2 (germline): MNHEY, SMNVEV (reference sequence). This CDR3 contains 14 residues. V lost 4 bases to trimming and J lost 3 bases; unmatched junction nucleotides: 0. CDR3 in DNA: TGTGCCAGCAGTTCTAGCGGGGGCTACAATGAGCAGTTCTTC. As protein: CASSSSGGYNEQFF.

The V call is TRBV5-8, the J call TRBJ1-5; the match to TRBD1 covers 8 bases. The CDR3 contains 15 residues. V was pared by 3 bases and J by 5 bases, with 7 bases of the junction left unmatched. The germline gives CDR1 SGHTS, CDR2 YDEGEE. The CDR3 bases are TGTGCCAGCAGCTCAGGGACAGGTAATGATCAGCCCCAGCATTTT. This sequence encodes CASSSGTGNDQPQHF.

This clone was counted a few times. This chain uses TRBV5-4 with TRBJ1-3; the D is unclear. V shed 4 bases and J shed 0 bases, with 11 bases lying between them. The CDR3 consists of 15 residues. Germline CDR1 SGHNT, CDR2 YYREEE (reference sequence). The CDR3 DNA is TGTGCCAGCAGCAGGGAGGGCTTCTCTGGAAACACCATATATTTT. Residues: CASSREGFSGNTIYF. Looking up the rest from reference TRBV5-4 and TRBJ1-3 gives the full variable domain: ETGVTQSPTHLIKTRGQQVTLRCSSQSGHNTVSWYQQALGQGPQFIFQYYREEENGRGNFPPRFSGLQFPNYSSELNVNALELDDSALYLCASSREGFSGNTIYFGEGSWLTVV.

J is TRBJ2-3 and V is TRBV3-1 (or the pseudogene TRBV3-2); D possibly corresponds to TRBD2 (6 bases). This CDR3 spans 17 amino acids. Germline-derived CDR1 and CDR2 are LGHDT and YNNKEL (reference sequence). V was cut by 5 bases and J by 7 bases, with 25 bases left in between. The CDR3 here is CASSFATGLFESHTQYF. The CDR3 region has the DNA TGTGCCAGCAGCTTTGCGACCGGACTATTCGAGAGTCATACGCAGTATTTT.

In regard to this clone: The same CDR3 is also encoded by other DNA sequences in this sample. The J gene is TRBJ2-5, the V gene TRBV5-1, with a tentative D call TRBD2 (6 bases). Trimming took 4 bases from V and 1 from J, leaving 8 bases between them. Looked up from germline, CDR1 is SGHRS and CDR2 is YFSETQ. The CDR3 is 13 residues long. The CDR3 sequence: CASSLSGQETQYF. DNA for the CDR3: TGCGCCAGCAGCCTTAGCGGCCAAGAGACCCAGTACTTC.

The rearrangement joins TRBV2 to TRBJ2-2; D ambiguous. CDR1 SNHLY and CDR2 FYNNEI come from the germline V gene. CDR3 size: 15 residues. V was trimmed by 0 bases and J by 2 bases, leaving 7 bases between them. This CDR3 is CASSEARRNTGELFF. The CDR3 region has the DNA TGTGCCAGCAGTGAAGCCCGCAGAAACACCGGGGAGCTGTTTTTT.

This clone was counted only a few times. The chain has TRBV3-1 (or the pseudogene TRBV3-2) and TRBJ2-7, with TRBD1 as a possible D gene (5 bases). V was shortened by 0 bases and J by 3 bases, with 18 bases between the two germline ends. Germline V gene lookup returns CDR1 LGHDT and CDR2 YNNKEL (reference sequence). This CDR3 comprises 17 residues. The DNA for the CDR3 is TGTGCCAGCAGCCAAGAACGGCCTAGAGTGACAGTCTACGAGCAGTACTTC. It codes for CASSQERPRVTVYEQYF.